The 19 T cell receptor beta chains in this list originate from one sample, sequenced in a study of cytomegalovirus exposure and HLA in healthy donors. Primers: 60 Vbeta forward and 13 Jbeta reverse. Repertoires were generated with immunoSEQ multiplex PCR, while TCRdb's copy carries only in-frame clones and drops some. This sample has some 190,000 clones, with 65% to 85% found just once. Sequencing was carried out using PBMCs. The source is a girl aged 10-17 years in good health and CMV-seropositive.

This chain joins TRBV25-1 and TRBJ2-7; TRBD2 matches 8 bases. The CDR3 length is 15 residues. CDR1 MGHDK and CDR2 SYGVNS come from the germline V gene. The V segment lost 5 bases and the J segment 1 base; nucleotides outside the gene matches: 7. DNA of the CDR3: TGTGCCAGCAGTCCCGGGGGGGGCAGATCCTACGAGCAGTACTTC. The encoded protein is CASSPGGGRSYEQYF.

The chain recombines TRBV11-3 with TRBJ2-1; 13 bases line up with TRBD2. CDR1 is SGHNT and CDR2 is YENEEA in the germline V gene. The CDR3 is 14 amino acids. V was pared by 4 bases and J by 7 bases, with 1 base of the junction left unmatched. The CDR3 region is CASSWTSGSNEQFF. CDR3 DNA: TGTGCCAGCAGCTGGACTAGCGGGAGTAATGAGCAGTTCTTC.

This clone appeared once. V and J are TRBV7-3 and TRBJ2-1; TRBD2 matches at 10 bases. Germline V gene sequence: CDR1 SGHTA, CDR2 FQGTGA. The CDR3 sequence is 16 residues long. V shed 5 bases and J 7 bases; nucleotides not matched to a gene: 11. The CDR3 DNA sequence: TGTGCCAGCAGCCCCCCCTCTAGCGGGAGTTCAAATGAGCAGTTCTTC. This translates into CASSPPSSGSSNEQFF.

DNA of the CDR3: TGTGCCAGCAGCTGGGGACAGGGGAATTCACCCCTCCACTTT. This gives the protein CASSWGQGNSPLHF. The chain recombines TRBV5-6 with TRBJ1-6, with TRBD1 matching 10 bases. J gave up 7 bases and V 3 bases, and 1 base lay outside the gene matches. Germline values: CDR1 SGHDT, CDR2 YYEEEE. This CDR3 has 14 residues.

J is TRBJ2-7 and V is TRBV29-1, with 8 bases lining up with TRBD1. Trimming at V came to 1 base and at J to 6 bases, leaving 5 bases not matched to a gene. CDR3 length equals 13 residues. Germline lookup yields CDR1 SQVTM and CDR2 ANQGSEA. In nucleotides, the CDR3 is TGCAGCGTTGAAGGGACAGGGTTGACCGAGCAGTACTTC. It encodes CSVEGTGLTEQYF.

The J gene is TRBJ2-6, the V gene TRBV7-6; D perhaps matches TRBD2 (8 bases). There are 20 residues in the CDR3. The ends were cut back, 4 bases at V and 0 bases at J, with 22 bases in the middle. Germline assignment: CDR1 SGHVS and CDR2 FNYEAQ. DNA for the CDR3: TGTGCCAGCAGCTCCCCAGGGGCACAGGGGACTAGCTCTGGGGCCAACGTCCTGACTTTC. It specifies CASSSPGAQGTSSGANVLTF.

The V gene is TRBV7-3, the J gene TRBJ1-1, with a possible D match to TRBD1 (6 bases). Looked up from germline, CDR1 is SGHTA and CDR2 is FQGTGA. V lost 5 bases and J lost 0, with 13 bases in between. The CDR3 runs 15 residues. The CDR3 region has the DNA TGTGCCAGCAGCGCAAAGACAGGAATGAACACTGAAGCTTTCTTT. Residues: CASSAKTGMNTEAFF.

This CDR3 reads CSVDRALNTEAFF. The CDR3 bases are TGCAGCGTTGACAGGGCCCTGAACACTGAAGCTTTCTTT. This rearrangement joins TRBV29-1 to TRBJ1-1, with D perhaps matching TRBD1 (5 bases). V gave up 3 bases and J gave up 0 bases, with 8 bases separating them. CDR3 length: 13 residues. Germline values: CDR1 SQVTM, CDR2 ANQGSEA.

The rearrangement links TRBV30 to TRBJ2-3, with D perhaps TRBD2 (6 bases). Per germline, CDR1 GTSNPN and CDR2 SVGIG (reference sequence). Trimming pared 0 bases from V and 3 bases from J, leaving 16 bases between. The CDR3 is 16 amino acids. The CDR3 is CAWSVLNHGSTDTQYF. CDR3 bases: TGTGCCTGGAGTGTACTGAACCACGGGAGTACAGATACGCAGTATTTT.

The rearrangement uses TRBV9 and TRBJ2-5; TRBD2 is a possible D gene (6 bases). The CDR3 covers 16 residues. Germline V lookup: CDR1 SGDLS, CDR2 YYNGEE. V shed 0 bases and J shed 5 bases, with 17 bases lying between them. The CDR3 DNA is TGTGCCAGCAGCGTAGGCAGGCGACTAGAGGGGGAGACCCAGTACTTC. Amino acid sequence: CASSVGRRLEGETQYF.

To note about this clone: Likely a read error: the CDR3 ends without its conserved phenylalanine or tryptophan. No DNA is shown, since the ends of the CDR3 on it are uncertain; the CDR3 is the one TCRdb lists. This chain links TRBV6-1 with TRBJ1-1; TRBD1 was called by the table and not checked on the DNA. CDR1 MNHNS and CDR2 SASEGT come from the germline V gene. Termini included, the CDR3 measures 18 amino acids. CDR3 protein: CASRERVSEAFFGQGWAI.

The chain joins TRBV7-2 to TRBJ1-2; 9 bases align to TRBD1. V lost 8 bases and J lost 5; bases outside the gene matches: 9. Germline V gene sequence: CDR1 SGHTA, CDR2 FQGNSA. This CDR3 is 14 amino acids long. The CDR3 loop is CASHRTGDGYGYTF. DNA of the CDR3: TGTGCCAGCCACCGGACAGGGGACGGATATGGCTACACCTTC.

The CDR3 nucleotides are TGTGCCAGCAGGGGTCAACCAGGGGGAAGGGAGACCCAGTACTTC. Translation gives CASRGQPGGRETQYF. The chain combines TRBV2 with TRBJ2-5; 7 bases match TRBD1. Germline V gene data show CDR1 as SNHLY and CDR2 as FYNNEI. The CDR3 is made up of 15 amino acids. V lost 6 bases, J lost 5 bases, and 12 bases stayed unmatched.

The chain joins TRBV11-2 to TRBJ2-1, with 10 bases fitting TRBD2. The CDR3 has 17 residues. Germline V gives CDR1 SGHAT, CDR2 FQNNGV. V lost 5 bases to trimming and J lost 7 bases; unmatched junction nucleotides: 14. The CDR3 DNA sequence: TGTGCCAGCAGCATCGGAAGCGGGAGGGCCTTAGTGAATGAGCAGTTCTTC. It codes for CASSIGSGRALVNEQFF.

V gene TRBV6-1 combines with J gene TRBJ2-7; D might be TRBD2 (6 bases). This CDR3 comprises 13 residues. V was cut by 4 bases and J by 7 bases, with 14 bases left in between. CDR1 and CDR2 from the germline V gene are MNHNS and SASEGT. CDR3 residues: CASSAGLGLEQYF. The DNA for the CDR3 is TGTGCCAGCAGTGCGGGACTGGGACTTGAGCAGTACTTC.

The chain couples TRBV6-1 to TRBJ2-7; weak D call: TRBD1 (6 bases). The V gene's germline CDR1 is MNHNS and CDR2 SASEGT. The CDR3 length is 15 residues. V was pared by 5 bases and J by 2 bases, with 16 bases between. CDR3: CASSMITGTTYEQYF. The CDR3 bases are TGTGCCAGCAGTATGATAACGGGGACAACCTACGAGCAGTACTTC.

This clone was found once. This chain connects TRBV5-1 to TRBJ2-1; 14 bases match TRBD2. The CDR3 covers 16 residues. The trim removed 5 bases at V and 4 bases at J, leaving 5 bases unmatched. Germline V gene sequence: CDR1 SGHRS, CDR2 YFSETQ. The CDR3 protein is CASRPGTSGRYNEQFF. The CDR3 DNA is TGCGCCAGCAGGCCCGGGACTAGCGGGAGATACAATGAGCAGTTCTTC.

The rearrangement uses TRBV19 and TRBJ1-2, with D possibly matching TRBD1 (5 bases). The CDR3 length is 15 residues. Germline CDR1 is LNHDA and CDR2 is SQIVND (reference sequence). V dropped 5 bases and J dropped 2 bases, with 15 bases sitting between them. In DNA form, the CDR3 reads TGTGCCAGTAGTGTCCCCCCAGGGCAGAACTATGGCTACACCTTC. Amino acids: CASSVPPGQNYGYTF.

The chain recombines TRBV7-9 with TRBJ2-1; TRBD2 aligns across 8 bases. The CDR3 covers 17 residues. The V and J ends lost 0 bases and 2 bases, in that order; junction bases with no gene match: 6. Germline CDR1 is SEHNR and CDR2 is FQNEAQ (reference sequence). The CDR3 loop reads CASSLALTGLAYNEQFF. DNA of the CDR3: TGTGCCAGCAGCTTAGCGCTAACGGGACTAGCCTACAATGAGCAGTTCTTC.